This entry lists 12 T cell receptor beta chains sequenced from one sample in a study of CD8 T cells in Susac syndrome. The RNA, about 0.45 to 1 ug, was put through reverse transcription using random hexamers. TCRdb re-called the immunoSEQ multiplex PCR reads through MiXCR, storing one row per CDR3 protein. Of around 170,000 distinct CDR3 sequences in the sample, about 94% were seen once. The material sequenced was CD4+ T cells from PBMCs. The source of these receptors is a human donor with Susac syndrome.

The gene calls are TRBV30 and TRBJ1-3; the match to TRBD1 covers 8 bases. Unmatched junction bases numbered 8, after V lost 3 bases and J lost 1 base. Germline CDR1 GTSNPN, CDR2 SVGIG (reference sequence). This CDR3 comprises 16 residues. CDR3 sequence (DNA): TGTGCCTGGAGCCCCTTCTGGACAGGGTCTGGAAACACCATATATTTT. It yields the protein CAWSPFWTGSGNTIYF.

The V call is TRBV27, the J call TRBJ2-7, with 9 bases aligning to TRBD1. The germline V gene has CDR1 MNHEY and CDR2 SMNVEV (reference sequence). Trimming removed 6 bases from V and 4 bases from J; junction bases left unmatched: 13. CDR3 length equals 16 residues. The CDR3 coding sequence is TGTGCCAGCAGCAAGCCCACCGGGACAGGGACGTACGAGCAGTACTTC. This encodes CASSKPTGTGTYEQYF.

V is TRBV9 and J is TRBJ1-1, with D possibly being TRBD1 (6 bases). Trimming cost V 0 bases and J 3 bases, with 9 bases left between them. Germline-derived CDR1 and CDR2 are SGDLS and YYNGEE. CDR3 length equals 14 residues. CDR3 sequence reads: CASSVVQGYTEAFF. In nucleotides, the CDR3 is TGTGCCAGCAGCGTAGTTCAGGGGTACACTGAAGCTTTCTTT.

The table lists this clonotype with a count of one. The DNA of the CDR3 is TGCGCCAGCAGCTTGGCTGGGGGCCCTGGCTACACCTTC. Residues: CASSLAGGPGYTF. V and J are TRBV5-1 and TRBJ1-2, with D possibly being TRBD1 (6 bases). This CDR3 is 13 amino acids long. V lost 0 bases, J lost 7 bases, and 10 bases lay in between. Per germline, CDR1 SGHRS and CDR2 YFSETQ.

This chain joins TRBV3-1 and TRBJ2-2, with a weak D call TRBD2 (7 bases). Germline V lookup: CDR1 LGHDT, CDR2 YNNKEL (reference sequence). The V gene lost 4 bases and the J gene lost 0 bases, with 9 bases spanning the gap. The CDR3 sequence is 15 residues long. The CDR3 loop is CASSPGGPNTGELFF. CDR3 bases: TGTGCCAGCAGCCCCGGGGGGCCGAACACCGGGGAGCTGTTTTTT. Complete variable domain (other parts from reference TRBV3-1 and TRBJ2-2): DTAVSQTPKYLVTQMGNDKSIKCEQNLGHDTMYWYKQDSKKFLKIMFSYNNKELIINETVPNRFSPKSPDKAHLNLHINSLELGDSAVYFCASSPGGPNTGELFFGEGSRLTVL.

This chain uses TRBV25-1 with TRBJ1-1, with unresolved D. CDR3 length equals 13 residues. V lost 8 bases and J 0 bases, leaving 10 bases between the germline ends. Germline V gene data show CDR1 as MGHDK and CDR2 as SYGVNS. The chain's CDR3 is CASVSFMNTEAFF. In DNA, the CDR3 is TGTGCCAGCGTCAGCTTCATGAACACTGAAGCTTTCTTT.

V and J are TRBV5-1 and TRBJ1-4; 8 bases agree with TRBD1. Germline trimming cut 4 bases from V and 5 bases from J; bases unmatched to any gene: 7. CDR1 and CDR2 from the germline V gene are SGHRS and YFSETQ. This CDR3 region has 15 residues. The CDR3 DNA is TGCGCCAGCAGCCCCCGGACAGGGACAAATGAAAAACTGTTTTTT. Its protein is CASSPRTGTNEKLFF.

The rearrangement uses TRBV12-3 or TRBV12-4 and TRBJ1-1; TRBD1 aligns across 7 bases. The CDR3 sequence is 15 residues long. V shed 7 bases and J 5 bases; nucleotides not matched to a gene: 13. CDR3 coding DNA: TGTGCCAGCACAACACTTCACAGGGGAGGTACTGAAGCTTTCTTT. Protein: CASTTLHRGGTEAFF.

The chain has TRBV19 and TRBJ2-7; 7 bases align to TRBD1. Germline assignment: CDR1 LNHDA and CDR2 SQIVND (reference sequence). This CDR3 region has 14 residues. V trimming: 4 bases; J trimming: 1 base; junction bases outside the gene matches: 4. The CDR3 reads CASSSQGDSYEQYF. In DNA form, the CDR3 reads TGTGCCAGTAGTAGCCAGGGGGATTCCTACGAGCAGTACTTC.

The chain employs TRBV29-1 and TRBJ1-5; the D gene is possibly TRBD1 (5 bases). V gave up 8 bases and J gave up 5 bases, with 19 bases separating them. CDR3 size: 14 residues. Looked up from germline, CDR1 is SQVTM and CDR2 is ANQGSEA. The CDR3 is CSSPFPGGDQPQHF. The CDR3 bases are TGCAGCTCCCCGTTCCCGGGGGGGGATCAGCCCCAGCATTTT.

The chain links TRBV5-1 to TRBJ2-3; a weak D match, TRBD2 (5 bases). This CDR3 spans 16 amino acids. V gave up 3 bases and J gave up 3 bases, with 17 bases separating them. Per the germline V gene, CDR1 is SGHRS and CDR2 is YFSETQ. CDR3 DNA sequence: TGCGCCAGCAGCTCGGTAACTAGTCTAGTGACAGATACGCAGTATTTT. The encoded protein is CASSSVTSLVTDTQYF.

This chain links TRBV4-3 with TRBJ2-2; perhaps TRBD1 as D (5 bases). The CDR3 is 15 amino acids. Trimming took off 5 bases at V and 4 bases at J, with 14 bases between the two ends. CDR1 LGHNA and CDR2 YSLEER come from the germline V gene. The CDR3, as DNA: TGCGCCAGCAGCTCGCTAACAGGTCGCACCGGGGAGCTGTTTTTT. Protein: CASSSLTGRTGELFF.